The 26 T cell receptor beta chains below were found in one sample sequenced in a study of shared clonotypes between healthy human individuals. Clones were sequenced by immunoSEQ multiplex PCR, and TCRdb holds only the in-frame ones, with some missing. The profile covers fewer than 1.4 million clones, with 78% appearing a single time and roughly 0.61% taken by the ten largest. What was sequenced was memory CD4+ T cells from PBMCs. This sample's subset: CD45RA-negative fraction. These TCRs come from a man younger than 35 in good health. Some clones in this sample may be carry-over from other donors' samples.

The chain joins TRBV10-3 to TRBJ2-1; 9 nucleotides match TRBD1. The germline gives CDR1 ENHRY, CDR2 SYGVKD. Trimming removed 11 bases from V and 5 bases from J; junction bases left unmatched: 7. The CDR3 spans 13 residues. DNA for the CDR3: TGTGCCTCCACAGACAGGGGGGACAATGAGCAGTTCTTC. Its translation is CASTDRGDNEQFF.

The chain uses TRBV5-4 and TRBJ1-4; 7 bases are a match to TRBD1. V dropped 0 bases and J dropped 4; count of bases not matched to a gene: 3. The CDR3 length is 15 residues. The germline V gene encodes CDR1 SGHNT and CDR2 YYREEE (reference sequence). The CDR3 bases are TGTGCCAGCAGCTTGGGGGGACAGAGTAATGAAAAACTGTTTTTT. Its protein product is CASSLGGQSNEKLFF.

This chain joins TRBV2 and TRBJ2-7, with 8 bases identical to TRBD1. Unmatched junction bases numbered 7, after V lost 6 bases and J lost 3 bases. This CDR3 has 14 residues. Germline V gene data show CDR1 as SNHLY and CDR2 as FYNNEI. Here the CDR3 DNA reads TGTGCCAGCAGGATGGGACAGGTCAACTACGAGCAGTACTTC. Translated, it gives CASRMGQVNYEQYF.

The CDR3 region is CASSQESHRGSQAFF. CDR3 nucleotide sequence: TGCGCCAGCAGCCAAGAAAGTCACAGGGGGTCCCAAGCTTTCTTT. This sequence joins TRBV4-3 and TRBJ1-1, with 8 bases that match TRBD1. The V gene end was trimmed by 0 bases and the J gene end by 9 bases; junction bases not matched to a gene: 9. The germline V gene encodes CDR1 LGHNA and CDR2 YSLEER. The CDR3 has 15 amino acids.

The table lists this clone with a count of one. This sequence joins TRBV27 and TRBJ2-2; 7 nucleotides align to TRBD2. V shed 3 bases, J shed 7 bases, and the junction held 8 bases outside the gene matches. Germline V lookup: CDR1 MNHEY, CDR2 SMNVEV (reference sequence). CDR3 length equals 15 residues. The DNA for the CDR3 is TGTGCCAGCAGTTTCCGGGGAGGGGAGATCGGGGAGCTGTTTTTT. This translates into CASSFRGGEIGELFF.

Worth noting for this clone: A far larger clone is one base from this, pointing to a likely read error. This chain joins TRBV30 and TRBJ1-2, with 9 bases identical to TRBD1. Germline V gene sequence: CDR1 GTSNPN, CDR2 SVGIG (reference sequence). CDR3 length: 17 amino acids. CDR3 in amino acids: CARSVLKDRGVDYGYTF. CDR3 in DNA: TGTGCCCGGAGTGTTTTAAAGGACAGGGGCGTCGACTATGGCTACACCTTC.

This sequence joins TRBV7-6 and TRBJ1-5, with TRBD1 matching over 7 bases. CDR1 is SGHVS and CDR2 is FNYEAQ in the germline V gene. This CDR3 spans 15 amino acids. V was pared by 2 bases and J by 3 bases, with 4 bases of the junction left unmatched. The CDR3 loop is CASSLQGGNNQPQHF. The CDR3 DNA sequence: TGTGCCAGCAGCTTACAGGGGGGTAACAATCAGCCCCAGCATTTT.

The V gene is TRBV27, the J gene TRBJ1-1; no clear D. Trimming removed 2 bases from V and 3 bases from J, with 16 bases in between. This CDR3 is 16 amino acids long. Germline-derived CDR1 and CDR2 are MNHEY and SMNVEV (reference sequence). CDR3 residues: CASSLQGSWADTEAFF. The CDR3 DNA reads TGTGCCAGCAGTTTACAAGGATCCTGGGCGGACACTGAAGCTTTCTTT.

This chain links TRBV6-5 with TRBJ2-4; D perhaps matches TRBD1 (5 bases). In germline, CDR1 is MNHEY, CDR2 SVGAGI. Trimming removed 6 bases at V and 0 bases at J, with 12 bases between. The CDR3 runs to 15 residues. DNA for the CDR3: TGTGCCAGCAGCCAGGGCATTCTAGCCAAAAACATTCAGTACTTC. Translating gives CASSQGILAKNIQYF.

On this clone itself: Here the CDR3 omits its conserved ending phenylalanine or tryptophan, so a read error is the likely source. The chain employs TRBV29-1 and TRBJ2-7; TRBD1 aligns across 7 bases. CDR1 is SQVTM, CDR2 ANQGSEA, per germline. With 3 bases clipped from V and 1 base from J, the junction kept 9 bases outside the gene matches. This CDR3 has 15 residues. The CDR3 here is CSVEGRAGGSYEQYS. The CDR3 DNA reads as TGCAGCGTTGAGGGAAGGGCAGGGGGTTCCTACGAGCAGTACTCC.

This clone occurred a few times. This rearrangement joins TRBV10-3 to TRBJ1-5, with unresolved D. Germline CDR1 is ENHRY and CDR2 is SYGVKD. This CDR3 has 13 residues. Trimming shortened V by 8 bases and J by 0 bases, and 8 bases separated the two germline ends. The CDR3 is CAISWDSNQPQHF. In DNA form, the CDR3 reads TGTGCCATCTCCTGGGATAGCAATCAGCCCCAGCATTTT.

V usage is TRBV5-1 and J usage is TRBJ2-6, with D unresolved. V was clipped by 0 bases and J by 2 bases, with 9 bases between them. CDR3 length: 16 residues. Germline CDR1 reads SGHRS; CDR2 reads YFSETQ. The CDR3 DNA reads as TGCGCCAGCAGCTTGGCCAATAGGGCTGGGGCCAACGTCCTGACTTTC. It is translated as CASSLANRAGANVLTF.

The J gene is TRBJ1-3, the V gene TRBV11-3, with a tentative D call TRBD1 (6 bases). Germline V lookup: CDR1 SGHNT, CDR2 YENEEA. This CDR3 is built from 15 residues. V lost 4 bases to trimming and J lost 5 bases, with 15 bases between them. This CDR3 is CASSSPGHLRNTIYF. The CDR3 DNA reads as TGTGCCAGCAGCTCACCGGGACACCTAAGAAACACCATATATTTT.

The rearrangement uses TRBV7-3 and TRBJ2-2; the D call may be TRBD1 or TRBD2 (6 bases each). CDR3 length: 15 residues. Germline values: CDR1 SGHTA, CDR2 FQGTGA. With 6 bases removed from V and 6 bases from J, the gap between germline ends came to 17 bases. CDR3: CASRTSPGASGELFF. The CDR3 DNA sequence: TGTGCCAGCAGAACTTCCCCGGGGGCGTCCGGGGAGCTGTTTTTT.

This chain connects TRBV29-1 to TRBJ2-1; no clear D gene. The CDR3 runs 11 residues. In germline, CDR1 is SQVTM, CDR2 ANQGSEA. V was cut by 5 bases and J by 5 bases, with 7 bases left in between. The CDR3 DNA reads TGCAGCGTTCGCTCTAACAATGAGCAGTTCTTC. It codes for CSVRSNNEQFF.

This chain connects TRBV14 to TRBJ2-7; D uncertain. This CDR3 has 16 residues. Germline V gene data show CDR1 as SGHDN and CDR2 as FVKESK. V was cut by 2 bases and J by 6 bases, with 20 bases left in between. CDR3 residues: CASSQRNPGPTLEQYF. DNA of the CDR3: TGTGCCAGCAGCCAACGTAATCCCGGGCCGACCCTCGAGCAGTACTTC.

The rearrangement links TRBV7-2 to TRBJ1-5; D remains ambiguous. This CDR3 region has 13 residues. Germline CDR1 reads SGHTA; CDR2 reads FQGNSA. V shed 5 bases and J shed 5 bases, with 10 bases lying between them. CDR3 sequence reads: CASSTLIDQPQHF. CDR3 in DNA: TGTGCCAGCAGCACCCTGATAGATCAGCCCCAGCATTTT. Combining the CDR3 with reference TRBV7-2 and TRBJ1-5 gives the whole variable domain GAGVSQSPSNKVTEKGKDVELRCDPISGHTALYWYRQSLGQGLEFLIYFQGNSAPDKSGLPSDRFSAERTGGSVSTLTIQRTQQEDSAVYLCASSTLIDQPQHFGDGTRLSIL.

The gene calls are TRBV29-1 and TRBJ2-3, with 13 positions matching TRBD2. CDR3 length: 14 amino acids. Germline loops: CDR1 SQVTM, CDR2 ANQGSEA. Trimming took 7 bases from V and 6 from J; bases not matched to a gene: 7. The CDR3 reads CSDGLAGVSDTQYF. CDR3 nucleotides: TGCAGCGACGGACTAGCGGGAGTTTCTGATACGCAGTATTTT.

A few counts support this clone. J is TRBJ2-7 and V is TRBV29-1; TRBD1 or TRBD2 may be the D gene (6 bases each). The CDR3 extends over 13 amino acids. The germline gives CDR1 SQVTM, CDR2 ANQGSEA. V gave up 4 bases and J gave up 3 bases, with 13 bases separating them. CDR3 sequence: CSVGGTPVYEQYF. In nucleotides, the CDR3 is TGCAGCGTTGGCGGGACACCCGTCTACGAGCAGTACTTC.

Regarding this clone: The sample has other DNA sequences that encode this CDR3 too. The genes are TRBV7-2 and TRBJ2-7; 12 nucleotides align to TRBD2. The trim removed 0 bases at V and 3 bases at J, leaving 0 bases unmatched. Germline V gene data show CDR1 as SGHTA and CDR2 as FQGNSA. This CDR3 contains 15 residues. This chain's CDR3 is CASSLATSGSYEQYF. The CDR3 DNA reads TGTGCCAGCAGCTTAGCGACTAGCGGGAGCTACGAGCAGTACTTC. The whole variable domain, remainder taken from reference TRBV7-2 and TRBJ2-7, is GAGVSQSPSNKVTEKGKDVELRCDPISGHTALYWYRQSLGQGLEFLIYFQGNSAPDKSGLPSDRFSAERTGGSVSTLTIQRTQQEDSAVYLCASSLATSGSYEQYFGPGTRLTVT.

The chain carries TRBV28 and TRBJ1-2; possible D gene TRBD1, 6 bases. The V end lost 5 bases, the J end lost 5 bases, and 12 bases lay between the germline ends. CDR3 size: 13 residues. CDR1 is MDHEN, CDR2 SYDVKM, per germline. The CDR3, as DNA: TGTGCCAGCAGTCTGGACAGACCTTATGGCTACACCTTC. Translation gives CASSLDRPYGYTF.

The rearrangement links TRBV5-1 to TRBJ2-3; a weak D match, TRBD2 (5 bases). Trimming left V 4 bases short and J 3 bases short, with 12 bases between. Germline loops: CDR1 SGHRS, CDR2 YFSETQ. This CDR3 has 14 amino acids. The CDR3 is CASSEGPRTDTQYF. Written as DNA, the CDR3 is TGCGCCAGCAGCGAGGGCCCCAGGACAGATACGCAGTATTTT.

This clone was recorded a few times. This chain joins TRBV2 and TRBJ2-1; D gene ambiguous. The ends were cut back, 1 base at V and 10 bases at J, with 11 bases in the middle. The length of the CDR3 is 13 residues. Germline lookup yields CDR1 SNHLY and CDR2 FYNNEI. CDR3 region: CASSEVPFGEQFF. In DNA, the CDR3 is TGTGCCAGCAGTGAAGTCCCGTTCGGGGAGCAGTTCTTC.

V and J are TRBV28 and TRBJ2-7; D gene uncertain. The CDR3 consists of 10 residues. V was cut by 2 bases and J by 6 bases, with 2 bases left in between. CDR1 and CDR2 (germline): MDHEN, SYDVKM. For the CDR3, the DNA is TGTGCCAGCAGTTTAACCGAGCAGTACTTC. Its protein product is CASSLTEQYF.

The genes are TRBV14 and TRBJ1-4, with D unresolved. The CDR3 has 12 amino acids. The germline V and J ends were trimmed by 0 bases and 11 bases, with 7 bases remaining between them. Germline CDR1 and CDR2: SGHDN and FVKESK. For the CDR3, the DNA is TGTGCCAGCAGCCAAGAAGCCATTAAACTGTTTTTT. This sequence encodes CASSQEAIKLFF.

To note about this clone: A read error may explain this, as a much larger clone is one base away. The gene calls are TRBV9 and TRBJ1-1; D not resolved. The CDR3 runs 13 residues. Germline assignment: CDR1 SGDLS and CDR2 YYNGEE. The V gene lost 0 bases and the J gene lost 0 bases, with 3 bases spanning the gap. This chain's CDR3 is CASSVDVNTEAFF. The CDR3 bases are TGTGCCAGCAGCGTAGATGTGAACACTGAAGCTTTCTTT.